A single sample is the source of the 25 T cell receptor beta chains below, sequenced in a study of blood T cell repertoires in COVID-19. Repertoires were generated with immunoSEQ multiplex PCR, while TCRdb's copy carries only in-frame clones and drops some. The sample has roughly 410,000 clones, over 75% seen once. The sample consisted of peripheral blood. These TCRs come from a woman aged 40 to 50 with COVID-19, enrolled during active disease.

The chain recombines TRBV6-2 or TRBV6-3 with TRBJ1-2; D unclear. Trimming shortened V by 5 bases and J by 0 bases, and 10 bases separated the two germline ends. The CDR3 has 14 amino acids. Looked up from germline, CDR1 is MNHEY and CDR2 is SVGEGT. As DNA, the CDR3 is TGTGCCAGCAGTCTCACTCCGGCTAACTATGGCTACACCTTC. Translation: CASSLTPANYGYTF.

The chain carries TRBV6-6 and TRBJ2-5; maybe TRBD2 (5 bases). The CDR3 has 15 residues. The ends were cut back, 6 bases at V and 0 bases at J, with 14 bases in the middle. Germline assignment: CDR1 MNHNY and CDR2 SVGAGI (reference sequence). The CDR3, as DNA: TGTGCCAGCAGGATGCGTGGGAGTAACCAAGAGACCCAGTACTTC. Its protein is CASRMRGSNQETQYF.

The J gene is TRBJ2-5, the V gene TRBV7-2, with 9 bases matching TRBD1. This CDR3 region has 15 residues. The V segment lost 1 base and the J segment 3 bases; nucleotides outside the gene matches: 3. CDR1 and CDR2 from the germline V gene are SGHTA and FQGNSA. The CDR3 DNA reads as TGTGCCAGCAGCTTAGGGGACAGGGTTGAAGAGACCCAGTACTTC. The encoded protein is CASSLGDRVEETQYF. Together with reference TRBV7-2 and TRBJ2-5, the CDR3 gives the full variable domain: GAGVSQSPSNKVTEKGKDVELRCDPISGHTALYWYRQSLGQGLEFLIYFQGNSAPDKSGLPSDRFSAERTGGSVSTLTIQRTQQEDSAVYLCASSLGDRVEETQYFGPGTRLLVL.

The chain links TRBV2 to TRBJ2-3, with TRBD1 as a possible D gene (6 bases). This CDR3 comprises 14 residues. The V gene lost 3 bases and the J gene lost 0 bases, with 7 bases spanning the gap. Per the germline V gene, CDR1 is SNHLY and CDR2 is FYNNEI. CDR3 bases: TGTGCCAGCAGTGAGCAGGGGAGCACAGATACGCAGTATTTT. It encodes CASSEQGSTDTQYF. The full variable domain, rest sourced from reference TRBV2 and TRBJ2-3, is EPEVTQTPSHQVTQMGQEVILRCVPISNHLYFYWYRQILGQKVEFLVSFYNNEISEKSEIFDDQFSVERPDGSNFTLKIRSTKLEDSAMYFCASSEQGSTDTQYFGPGTRLTVL.

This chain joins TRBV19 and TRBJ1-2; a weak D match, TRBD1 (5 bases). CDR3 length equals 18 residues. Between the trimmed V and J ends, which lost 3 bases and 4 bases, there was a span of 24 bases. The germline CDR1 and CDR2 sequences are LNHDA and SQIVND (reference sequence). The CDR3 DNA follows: TGTGCCAGTAGTATTAGTGGAGCCAGGGCGGATTCTATCTATGGCTACACCTTC. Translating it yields CASSISGARADSIYGYTF.

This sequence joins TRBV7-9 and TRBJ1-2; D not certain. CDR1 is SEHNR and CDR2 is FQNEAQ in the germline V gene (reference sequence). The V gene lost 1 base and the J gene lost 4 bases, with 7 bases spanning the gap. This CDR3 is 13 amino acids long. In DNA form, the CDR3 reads TGTGCCAGCAGCTTAGGAGTTCCCTATGGCTACACCTTC. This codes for CASSLGVPYGYTF.

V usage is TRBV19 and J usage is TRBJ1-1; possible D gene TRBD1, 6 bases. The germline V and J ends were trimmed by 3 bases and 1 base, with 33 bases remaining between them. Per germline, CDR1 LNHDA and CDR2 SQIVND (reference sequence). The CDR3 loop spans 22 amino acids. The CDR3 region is CASSIGWTVQAAIASENTEAFF. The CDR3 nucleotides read TGTGCCAGTAGTATCGGTTGGACAGTCCAGGCCGCCATAGCGAGTGAGAACACTGAAGCTTTCTTT.

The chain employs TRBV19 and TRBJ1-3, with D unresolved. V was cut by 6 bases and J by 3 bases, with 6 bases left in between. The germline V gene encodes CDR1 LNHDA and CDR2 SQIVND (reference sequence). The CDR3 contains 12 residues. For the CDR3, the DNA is TGTGCCAGTAGCTTAATTGGAAACACCATATATTTT. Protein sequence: CASSLIGNTIYF.

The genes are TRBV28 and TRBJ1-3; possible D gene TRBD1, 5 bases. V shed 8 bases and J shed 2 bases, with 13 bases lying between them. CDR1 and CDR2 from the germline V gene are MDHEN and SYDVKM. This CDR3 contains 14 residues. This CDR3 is CASDSSGPGNTIYF. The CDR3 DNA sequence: TGTGCCAGCGACAGTTCTGGGCCTGGAAACACCATATATTTT. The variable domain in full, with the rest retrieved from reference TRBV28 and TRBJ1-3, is DVKVTQSSRYLVKRTGEKVFLECVQDMDHENMFWYRQDPGLGLRLIYFSYDVKMKEKGDIPEGYSVSREKKERFSLILESASTNQTSMYLCASDSSGPGNTIYFGEGSWLTVV.

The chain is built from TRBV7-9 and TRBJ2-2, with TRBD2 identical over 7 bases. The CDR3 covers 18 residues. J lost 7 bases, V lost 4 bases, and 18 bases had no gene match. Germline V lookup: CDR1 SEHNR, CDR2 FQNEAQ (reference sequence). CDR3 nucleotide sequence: TGTGCCAGCAGCTCCCTACTCTTTAAGGACGGGGGGAACGGGGAGCTGTTTTTT. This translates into CASSSLLFKDGGNGELFF.

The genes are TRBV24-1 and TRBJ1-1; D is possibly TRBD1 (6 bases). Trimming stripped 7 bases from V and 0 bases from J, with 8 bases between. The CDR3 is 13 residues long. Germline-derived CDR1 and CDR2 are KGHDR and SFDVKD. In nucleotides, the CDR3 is TGTGCCACCAGGGGGACACTGAACACTGAAGCTTTCTTT. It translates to CATRGTLNTEAFF.

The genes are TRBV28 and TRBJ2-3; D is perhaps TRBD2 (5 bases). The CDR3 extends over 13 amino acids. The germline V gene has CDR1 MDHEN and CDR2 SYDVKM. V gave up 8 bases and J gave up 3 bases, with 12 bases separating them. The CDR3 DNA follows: TGTGCCAGCTGGACTCGCGCTACAGATACGCAGTATTTT. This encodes CASWTRATDTQYF.

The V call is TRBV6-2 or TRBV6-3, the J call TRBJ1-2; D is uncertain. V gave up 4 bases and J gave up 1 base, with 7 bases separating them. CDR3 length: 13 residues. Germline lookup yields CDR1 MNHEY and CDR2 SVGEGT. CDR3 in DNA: TGTGCCAGCAGTTTCGGGATTAACTATGGCTACACCTTC. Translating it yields CASSFGINYGYTF.

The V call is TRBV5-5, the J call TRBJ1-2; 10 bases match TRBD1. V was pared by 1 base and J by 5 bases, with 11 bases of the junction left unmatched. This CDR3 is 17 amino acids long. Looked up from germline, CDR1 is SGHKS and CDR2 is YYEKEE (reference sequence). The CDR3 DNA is TGTGCCAGCAGCTTGAATATTGGGACAGGGGCGGGTTATGGCTACACCTTC. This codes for CASSLNIGTGAGYGYTF.

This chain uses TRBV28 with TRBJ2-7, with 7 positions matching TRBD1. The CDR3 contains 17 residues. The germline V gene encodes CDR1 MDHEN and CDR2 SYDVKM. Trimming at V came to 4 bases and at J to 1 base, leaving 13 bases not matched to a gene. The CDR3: CASSSLIRDSQSYEQYF. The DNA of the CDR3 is TGTGCCAGCAGTTCACTGATCCGGGACAGCCAATCCTACGAGCAGTACTTC.

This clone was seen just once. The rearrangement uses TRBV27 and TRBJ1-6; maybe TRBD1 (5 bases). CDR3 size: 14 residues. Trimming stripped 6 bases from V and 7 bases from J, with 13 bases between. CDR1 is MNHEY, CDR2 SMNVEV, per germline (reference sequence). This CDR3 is CASRLGGINSPLHF. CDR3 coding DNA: TGTGCCAGCAGGCTGGGGGGTATCAATTCACCCCTCCACTTT.

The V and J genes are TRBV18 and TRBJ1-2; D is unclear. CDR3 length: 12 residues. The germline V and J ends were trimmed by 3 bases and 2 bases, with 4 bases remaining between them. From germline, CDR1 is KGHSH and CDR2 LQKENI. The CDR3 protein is CASSPRNYGYTF. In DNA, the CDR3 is TGTGCCAGCTCACCTCGGAACTATGGCTACACCTTC.

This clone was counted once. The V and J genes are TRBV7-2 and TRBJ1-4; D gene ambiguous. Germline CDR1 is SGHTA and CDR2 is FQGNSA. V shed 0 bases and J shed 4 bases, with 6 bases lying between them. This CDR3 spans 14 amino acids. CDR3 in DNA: TGTGCCAGCAGCTTAGCGCGGGGTAATGAAAAACTGTTTTTT. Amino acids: CASSLARGNEKLFF.

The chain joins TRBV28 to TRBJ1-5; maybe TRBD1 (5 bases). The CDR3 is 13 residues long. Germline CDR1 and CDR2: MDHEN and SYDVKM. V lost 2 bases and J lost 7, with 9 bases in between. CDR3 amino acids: CASSLLAGQPQHF. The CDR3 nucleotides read TGTGCCAGCAGTTTACTGGCAGGGCAGCCCCAGCATTTT.

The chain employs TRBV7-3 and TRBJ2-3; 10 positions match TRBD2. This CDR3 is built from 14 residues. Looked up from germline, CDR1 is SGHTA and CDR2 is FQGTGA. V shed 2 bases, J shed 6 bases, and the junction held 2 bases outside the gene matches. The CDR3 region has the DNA TGTGCCAGCAGCTTATTGGGACTAGCGGATACGCAGTATTTT. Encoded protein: CASSLLGLADTQYF.

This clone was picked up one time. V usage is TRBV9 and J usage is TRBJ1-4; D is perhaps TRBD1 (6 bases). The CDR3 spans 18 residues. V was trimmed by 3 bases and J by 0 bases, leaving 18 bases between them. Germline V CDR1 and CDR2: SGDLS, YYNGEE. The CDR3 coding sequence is TGTGCCAGCAGCGCCGAGGAGGGGAGGGGGTCAACTAATGAAAAACTGTTTTTT. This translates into CASSAEEGRGSTNEKLFF.

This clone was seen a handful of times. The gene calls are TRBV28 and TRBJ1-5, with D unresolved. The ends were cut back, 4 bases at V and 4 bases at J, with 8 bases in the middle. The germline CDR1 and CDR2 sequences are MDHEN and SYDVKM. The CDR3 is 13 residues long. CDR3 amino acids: CASSWVGNQPQHF. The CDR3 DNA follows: TGTGCCAGCAGTTGGGTCGGGAATCAGCCCCAGCATTTT.

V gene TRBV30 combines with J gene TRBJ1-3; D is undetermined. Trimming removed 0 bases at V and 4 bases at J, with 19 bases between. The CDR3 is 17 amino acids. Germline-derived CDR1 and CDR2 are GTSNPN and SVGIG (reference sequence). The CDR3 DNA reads TGTGCCTGGAGTGTTGGGCCCCTGGCGTATCTGGGAAACACCATATATTTT. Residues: CAWSVGPLAYLGNTIYF.

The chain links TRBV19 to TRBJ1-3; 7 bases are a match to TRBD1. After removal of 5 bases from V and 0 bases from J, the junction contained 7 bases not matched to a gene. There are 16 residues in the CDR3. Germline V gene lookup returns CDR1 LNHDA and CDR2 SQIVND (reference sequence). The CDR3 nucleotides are TGTGCCAGTAGTCCCGGACAGGCTAGCTCTGGAAACACCATATATTTT. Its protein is CASSPGQASSGNTIYF. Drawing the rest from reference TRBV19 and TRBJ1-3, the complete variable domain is DGGITQSPKYLFRKEGQNVTLSCEQNLNHDAMYWYRQDPGQGLRLIYYSQIVNDFQKGDIAEGYSVSREKKESFPLTVTSAQKNPTAFYLCASSPGQASSGNTIYFGEGSWLTVV.

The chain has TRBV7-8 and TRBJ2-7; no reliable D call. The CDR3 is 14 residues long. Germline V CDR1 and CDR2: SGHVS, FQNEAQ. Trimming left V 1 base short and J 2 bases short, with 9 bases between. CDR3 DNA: TGTGCCAGCAGCTTAGGTATAACTACCTACGAGCAGTACTTC. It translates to CASSLGITTYEQYF.